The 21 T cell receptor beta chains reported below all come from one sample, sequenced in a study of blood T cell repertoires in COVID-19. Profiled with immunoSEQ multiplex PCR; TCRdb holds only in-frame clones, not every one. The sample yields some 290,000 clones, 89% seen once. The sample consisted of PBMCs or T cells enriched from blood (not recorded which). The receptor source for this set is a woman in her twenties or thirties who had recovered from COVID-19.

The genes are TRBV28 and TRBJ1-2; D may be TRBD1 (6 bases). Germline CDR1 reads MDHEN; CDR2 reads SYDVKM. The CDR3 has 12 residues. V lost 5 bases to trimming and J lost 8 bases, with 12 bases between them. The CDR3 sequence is CASSAAQGGYTF. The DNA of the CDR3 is TGTGCCAGCAGTGCTGCCCAGGGGGGCTACACCTTC.

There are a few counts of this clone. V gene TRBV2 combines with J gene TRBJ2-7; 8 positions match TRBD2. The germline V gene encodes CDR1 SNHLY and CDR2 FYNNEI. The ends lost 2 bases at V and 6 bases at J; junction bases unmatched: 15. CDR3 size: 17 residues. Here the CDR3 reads CASSELDVRREGREQYF. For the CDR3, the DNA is TGTGCCAGCAGTGAATTGGATGTGCGTCGGGAGGGCCGCGAGCAGTACTTC.

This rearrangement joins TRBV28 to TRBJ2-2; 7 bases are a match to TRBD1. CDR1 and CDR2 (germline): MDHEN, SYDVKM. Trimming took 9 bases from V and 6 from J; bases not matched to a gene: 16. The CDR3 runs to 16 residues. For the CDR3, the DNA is TGTGCCAGTGGTTCCCTACAGGGGCTCAGGGCCGGGGAGCTGTTTTTT. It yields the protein CASGSLQGLRAGELFF. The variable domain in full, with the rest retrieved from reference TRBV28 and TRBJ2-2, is DVKVTQSSRYLVKRTGEKVFLECVQDMDHENMFWYRQDPGLGLRLIYFSYDVKMKEKGDIPEGYSVSREKKERFSLILESASTNQTSMYLCASGSLQGLRAGELFFGEGSRLTVL.

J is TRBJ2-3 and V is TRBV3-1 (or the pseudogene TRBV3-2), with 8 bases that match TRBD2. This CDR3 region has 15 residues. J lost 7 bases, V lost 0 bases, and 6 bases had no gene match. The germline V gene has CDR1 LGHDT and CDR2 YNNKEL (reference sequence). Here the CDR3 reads CASSQDNSGMNTQYF. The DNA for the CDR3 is TGTGCCAGCAGCCAAGATAATAGCGGGATGAATACGCAGTATTTT.

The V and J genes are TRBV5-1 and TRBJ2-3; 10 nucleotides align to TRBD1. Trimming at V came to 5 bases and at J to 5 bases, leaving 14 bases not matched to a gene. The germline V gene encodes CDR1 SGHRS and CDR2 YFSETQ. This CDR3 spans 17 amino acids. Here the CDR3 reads CASSWRTGTGAEDTQYF. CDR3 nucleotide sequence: TGCGCCAGCAGTTGGCGGACCGGGACAGGGGCAGAAGATACGCAGTATTTT. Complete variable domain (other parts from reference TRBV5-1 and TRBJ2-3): KAGVTQTPRYLIKTRGQQVTLSCSPISGHRSVSWYQQTPGQGLQFLFEYFSETQRNKGNFPGRFSGRQFSNSRSEMNVSTLELGDSALYLCASSWRTGTGAEDTQYFGPGTRLTVL.

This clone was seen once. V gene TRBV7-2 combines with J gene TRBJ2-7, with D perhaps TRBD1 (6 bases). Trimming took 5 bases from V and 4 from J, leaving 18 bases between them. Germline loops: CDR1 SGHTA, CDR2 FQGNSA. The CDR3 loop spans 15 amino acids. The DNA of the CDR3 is TGTGCCAGCAGCCGGTCGAGCCAACAGGGTTACGAGCAGTACTTC. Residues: CASSRSSQQGYEQYF.

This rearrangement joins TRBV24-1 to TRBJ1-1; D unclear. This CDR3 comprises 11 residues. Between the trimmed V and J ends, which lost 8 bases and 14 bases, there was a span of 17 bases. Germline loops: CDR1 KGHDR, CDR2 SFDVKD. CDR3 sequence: CATNEGDGPFF. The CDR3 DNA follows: TGTGCCACCAACGAGGGTGACGGACCATTCTTT.

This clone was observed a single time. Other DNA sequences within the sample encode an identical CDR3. The CDR3 region has the DNA TGCGCCAGCAGCCAAGTCACAGGAAGCTACGAGCAGTACTTC. It specifies CASSQVTGSYEQYF. The chain couples TRBV4-1 to TRBJ2-7; maybe TRBD1 (5 bases). Germline lookup yields CDR1 MGHRA and CDR2 YSYEKL. V lost 1 base and J lost 3, with 10 bases in between. The length of the CDR3 is 14 residues.

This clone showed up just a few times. Written as DNA, the CDR3 is TGTGCCAGCAGCCTTCTGGGGAGGTCCAGAAATTCACCCCTCCACTTT. Translation gives CASSLLGRSRNSPLHF. The genes are TRBV14 and TRBJ1-6; no firm D call. V dropped 4 bases and J dropped 7 bases, with 17 bases sitting between them. Looked up from germline, CDR1 is SGHDN and CDR2 is FVKESK. This CDR3 is 16 amino acids long.

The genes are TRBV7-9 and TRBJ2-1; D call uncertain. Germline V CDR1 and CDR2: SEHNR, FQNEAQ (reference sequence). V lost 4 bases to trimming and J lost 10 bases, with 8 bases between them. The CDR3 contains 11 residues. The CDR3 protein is CASSSNMEQFF. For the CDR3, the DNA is TGTGCCAGCAGCTCCAACATGGAGCAGTTCTTC.

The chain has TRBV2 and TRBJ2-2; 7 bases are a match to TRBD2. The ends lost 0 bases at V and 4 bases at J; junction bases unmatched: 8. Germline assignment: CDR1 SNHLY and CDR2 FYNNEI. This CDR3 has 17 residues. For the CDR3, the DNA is TGTGCCAGCAGTGAAGCGTGGAGGGGCGGGGGCACCGGGGAGCTGTTTTTT. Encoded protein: CASSEAWRGGGTGELFF.

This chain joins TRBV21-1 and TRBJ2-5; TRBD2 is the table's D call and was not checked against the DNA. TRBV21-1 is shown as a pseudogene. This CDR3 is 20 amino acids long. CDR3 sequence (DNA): TGTGCCAGCAGCACATCGAACAATCCGGGACTAGCGGGATTGAGGGAGACCCAGTACTTC. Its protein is CASSTSNNPGLAGLRETQYF.

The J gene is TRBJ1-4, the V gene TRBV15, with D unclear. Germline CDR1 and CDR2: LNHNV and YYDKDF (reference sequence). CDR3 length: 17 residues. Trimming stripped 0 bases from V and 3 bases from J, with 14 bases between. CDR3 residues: CATSREGGSRANEKLFF. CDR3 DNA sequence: TGTGCCACCAGCAGAGAAGGAGGGTCGAGGGCTAATGAAAAACTGTTTTTT.

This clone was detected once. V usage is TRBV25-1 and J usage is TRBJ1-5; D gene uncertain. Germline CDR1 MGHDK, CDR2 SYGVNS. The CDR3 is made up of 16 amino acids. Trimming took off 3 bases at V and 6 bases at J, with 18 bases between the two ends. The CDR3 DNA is TGTGCCAGCAGTGATGGATTGGGCGGGAGAAGTCAGCCCCAGCATTTT. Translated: CASSDGLGGRSQPQHF.

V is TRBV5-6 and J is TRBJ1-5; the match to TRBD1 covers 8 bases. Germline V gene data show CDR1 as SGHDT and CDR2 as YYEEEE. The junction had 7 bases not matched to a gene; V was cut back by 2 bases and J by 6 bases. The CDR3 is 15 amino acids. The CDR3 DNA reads TGTGCCAGCAGCTTCGACAGGGGTGTAGTTCAGCCCCAGCATTTT. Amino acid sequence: CASSFDRGVVQPQHF.

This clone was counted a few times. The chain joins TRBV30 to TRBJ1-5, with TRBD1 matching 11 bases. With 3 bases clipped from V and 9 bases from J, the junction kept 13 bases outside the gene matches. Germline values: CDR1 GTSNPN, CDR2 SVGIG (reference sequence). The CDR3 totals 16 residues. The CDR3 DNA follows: TGTGCCTGGAGCATGAGGACAGGGGGCGCGGGGCCGCCCCAGCATTTT. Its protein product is CAWSMRTGGAGPPQHF.

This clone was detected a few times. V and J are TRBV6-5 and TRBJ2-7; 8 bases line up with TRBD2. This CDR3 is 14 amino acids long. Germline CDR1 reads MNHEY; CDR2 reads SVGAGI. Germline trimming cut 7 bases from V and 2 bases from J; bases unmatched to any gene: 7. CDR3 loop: CASTRRAGAYEQYF. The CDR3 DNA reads TGTGCCAGCACCCGGCGAGCGGGAGCCTACGAGCAGTACTTC.

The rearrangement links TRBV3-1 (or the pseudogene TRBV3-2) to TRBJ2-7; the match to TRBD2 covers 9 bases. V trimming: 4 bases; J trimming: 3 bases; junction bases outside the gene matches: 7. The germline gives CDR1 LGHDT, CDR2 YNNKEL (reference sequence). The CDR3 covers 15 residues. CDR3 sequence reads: CASSRETSGDYEQYF. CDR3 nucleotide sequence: TGTGCCAGCAGCCGAGAGACTAGCGGAGACTACGAGCAGTACTTC.

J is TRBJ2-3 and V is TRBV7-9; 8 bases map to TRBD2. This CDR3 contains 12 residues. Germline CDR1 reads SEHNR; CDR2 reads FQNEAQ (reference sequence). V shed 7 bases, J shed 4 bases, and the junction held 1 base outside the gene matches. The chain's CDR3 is CASKAGADTQYF. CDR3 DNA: TGTGCCAGCAAAGCGGGAGCAGATACGCAGTATTTT.

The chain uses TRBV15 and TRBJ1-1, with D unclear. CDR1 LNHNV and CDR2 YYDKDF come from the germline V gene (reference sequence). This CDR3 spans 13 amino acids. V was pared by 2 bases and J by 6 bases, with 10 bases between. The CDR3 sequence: CATSRRELPEAFF. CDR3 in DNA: TGTGCCACCAGCAGACGTGAGTTGCCTGAAGCTTTCTTT.

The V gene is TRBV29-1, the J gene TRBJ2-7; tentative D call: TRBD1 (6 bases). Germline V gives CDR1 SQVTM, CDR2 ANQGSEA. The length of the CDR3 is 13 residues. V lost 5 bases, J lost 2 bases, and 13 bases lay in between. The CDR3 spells CSVIRDTTYEQYF. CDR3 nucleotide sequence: TGCAGCGTTATCCGGGACACCACCTACGAGCAGTACTTC.